Shown below are 25 T cell receptor beta chains from a single sample sequenced in a study. Each CDR3 protein gets one entry after TCRdb re-called the RT-PCR reads with MiXCR. Counted here are 650,000 to 800,000 distinct CDR3 sequences, 13% to 15% occurring once; the ten biggest clones make up 3.6%. What was sequenced was memory CD4+ T cells from blood. All receptors come from a female donor in good health, serving as a healthy control.

This clonotype came up a few times. The chain employs TRBV20-1 and TRBJ2-2; D not resolved. CDR1 DFQATT and CDR2 SNEGSKA come from the germline V gene (reference sequence). Trimming stripped 6 bases from V and 3 bases from J, with 17 bases between. This CDR3 has 15 amino acids. As DNA, the CDR3 is TGCAGTGCCCGCAAGAGAGTACTTGACACCGGGGAGCTGTTTTTT. This codes for CSARKRVLDTGELFF.

The V gene is TRBV19, the J gene TRBJ2-7; possibly TRBD1 for D (6 bases). This CDR3 has 15 amino acids. Germline CDR1 LNHDA, CDR2 SQIVND (reference sequence). Trimming removed 3 bases at V and 4 bases at J, with 16 bases between. The CDR3 sequence: CASSMRLGAGYEQYF. The DNA for the CDR3 is TGTGCCAGTAGTATGAGGCTGGGGGCTGGGTACGAGCAGTACTTC.

The table lists this clonotype with many counts. CDR3 loop: CASSLGSGGNSPLHF. DNA for the CDR3: TGTGCCAGCAGCTTAGGGTCCGGGGGGAATTCACCCCTCCACTTT. J is TRBJ1-6 and V is TRBV7-6; weak D call: TRBD1 (5 bases). The CDR3 runs 15 residues. Trimming took 1 base from V and 7 from J, leaving 11 bases between them. Germline V CDR1 and CDR2: SGHVS, FNYEAQ.

This clonotype was observed a few times. The gene calls are TRBV10-3 and TRBJ2-1; no definite D call. Trimming pared 6 bases from V and 5 bases from J, leaving 11 bases between. This CDR3 region has 13 residues. Looked up from germline, CDR1 is ENHRY and CDR2 is SYGVKD. The CDR3: CAIRAGYDNEQFF. CDR3 nucleotide sequence: TGTGCCATCAGGGCCGGTTACGACAATGAGCAGTTCTTC.

CDR3 region: CASSIDRTNQPQHF. CDR3 coding DNA: TGTGCCAGCAGCATCGACAGGACCAATCAGCCCCAGCATTTT. The gene calls are TRBV5-5 and TRBJ1-5, with D maybe TRBD1 (6 bases). Trimming removed 4 bases at V and 3 bases at J, with 11 bases between. CDR1 is SGHKS and CDR2 is YYEKEE in the germline V gene (reference sequence). There are 14 residues in the CDR3.

This clonotype occurred a few times. This chain links TRBV6-4 with TRBJ2-7, with D possibly TRBD2 on 5 matching bases. V was cut by 7 bases and J by 1 base, with 11 bases left in between. The CDR3 totals 13 residues. Germline V lookup: CDR1 MRHNA, CDR2 SNTAGT. The CDR3 sequence is CASIGLLSYEQYF. The DNA for the CDR3 is TGTGCCAGCATCGGACTCCTGTCCTACGAGCAGTACTTC.

The chain couples TRBV7-2 to TRBJ2-2, with a possible D match to TRBD2 (5 bases). CDR1 SGHTA and CDR2 FQGNSA come from the germline V gene. The V end was cut by 2 bases, the J end by 1 base, with 11 bases between. This CDR3 comprises 16 residues. The CDR3 coding sequence is TGTGCCAGCAGCTTAAATGGACTTCTGAACACCGGGGAGCTGTTTTTT. Amino acid sequence: CASSLNGLLNTGELFF.

This clonotype occurred many times. The chain uses TRBV7-3 and TRBJ2-7, with 9 bases lining up with TRBD1. This CDR3 has 15 amino acids. Unmatched junction bases numbered 4, after V lost 0 bases and J lost 4 bases. Germline loops: CDR1 SGHTA, CDR2 FQGTGA. Written as DNA, the CDR3 is TGTGCCAGCAGCTTAACGGGGACAGGGCGGTACGAGCAGTACTTC. The encoded protein is CASSLTGTGRYEQYF.

The rearrangement joins TRBV6-2 or TRBV6-3 to TRBJ2-1, with 8 bases fitting TRBD1. Germline CDR1 is MNHEY and CDR2 is SVGEGT. The CDR3 has 15 residues. V was clipped by 6 bases and J by 7 bases; unmatched bases: 11. The CDR3 region is CASRSHRTGLNEQFF. CDR3 in DNA: TGTGCCAGCAGATCCCATCGGACAGGGTTGAATGAGCAGTTCTTC.

This clonotype was picked up a small number of times. The chain combines TRBV11-2 with TRBJ2-3; D gene unclear. From germline, CDR1 is SGHAT and CDR2 FQNNGV. The V gene lost 5 bases and the J gene lost 1 base, with 7 bases spanning the gap. This CDR3 is 13 amino acids long. The CDR3, as DNA: TGTGCCAGCAGCCAATGGGGCACAGATACGCAGTATTTT. Residues: CASSQWGTDTQYF.

This clonotype was observed at least ten times. The genes are TRBV15 and TRBJ2-2; the match to TRBD2 covers 8 bases. V lost 1 base, J lost 3 bases, and 4 bases stayed unmatched. The length of the CDR3 is 16 residues. Germline CDR1 reads LNHNV; CDR2 reads YYDKDF (reference sequence). The CDR3 loop reads CATSRVAGGDTGELFF. The CDR3 region has the DNA TGTGCCACCAGCAGAGTTGCGGGAGGAGACACCGGGGAGCTGTTTTTT.

At least ten counts were recorded for this clonotype. The chain combines TRBV20-1 with TRBJ1-5; no clear D gene. V was clipped by 3 bases and J by 4 bases, with 7 bases between them. The V gene's germline CDR1 is DFQATT and CDR2 SNEGSKA (reference sequence). CDR3 length equals 12 residues. CDR3 sequence reads: CSASRWNQPQHF. For the CDR3, the DNA is TGCAGTGCTAGTCGGTGGAATCAGCCCCAGCATTTT.

The chain couples TRBV19 to TRBJ1-1; no firm D call. In germline, CDR1 is LNHDA, CDR2 SQIVND (reference sequence). This CDR3 is built from 13 residues. The V end lost 7 bases, the J end lost 1 base, and 10 bases lay between the germline ends. The CDR3 reads CASTERTNTEAFF. The CDR3 nucleotides read TGTGCCAGTACGGAGAGGACGAACACTGAAGCTTTCTTT.

This clonotype was detected a few times. This chain connects TRBV7-2 to TRBJ2-1, with D uncertain. This CDR3 spans 13 amino acids. The ends were cut back, 5 bases at V and 4 bases at J, with 9 bases in the middle. Looked up from germline, CDR1 is SGHTA and CDR2 is FQGNSA. CDR3 loop: CASSRISYNEQFF. CDR3 nucleotides: TGTGCCAGCAGCCGAATAAGTTACAATGAGCAGTTCTTC.

This clonotype was recorded many times. This chain connects TRBV5-1 to TRBJ2-3, with D tentatively TRBD2 (7 bases). CDR1 is SGHRS, CDR2 YFSETQ, per germline. This CDR3 comprises 14 residues. Trimming shortened V by 7 bases and J by 2 bases, and 14 bases separated the two germline ends. The CDR3 spells CASLEGGATDTQYF. The CDR3 coding sequence is TGCGCCAGCTTGGAGGGGGGGGCCACAGATACGCAGTATTTT.

At least ten counts were recorded for this clonotype. This chain connects TRBV7-2 to TRBJ2-1; D not resolved. This CDR3 contains 13 residues. The germline V gene has CDR1 SGHTA and CDR2 FQGNSA. Trimming took off 6 bases at V and 8 bases at J, with 14 bases between the two ends. The CDR3, as DNA: TGTGCCAGCAGGCTTAGGCTGTCGGATGAGCAGTTCTTC. Translating it yields CASRLRLSDEQFF. The full variable domain, rest sourced from reference TRBV7-2 and TRBJ2-1, is GAGVSQSPSNKVTEKGKDVELRCDPISGHTALYWYRQSLGQGLEFLIYFQGNSAPDKSGLPSDRFSAERTGGSVSTLTIQRTQQEDSAVYLCASRLRLSDEQFFGPGTRLTVL.

The V and J genes are TRBV7-2 and TRBJ2-5; D could derive from TRBD1 or TRBD2 (5 bases each). Trimming left V 5 bases short and J 2 bases short, with 18 bases between. The CDR3 extends over 16 amino acids. Germline CDR1 and CDR2: SGHTA and FQGNSA. DNA for the CDR3: TGTGCCAGCAGCGGAGACCGGGACGGATTACAAGAGACCCAGTACTTC. Its protein is CASSGDRDGLQETQYF.

This clonotype has just a few counts. The chain couples TRBV14 to TRBJ2-7; tentatively, D is TRBD1 (5 bases). CDR1 is SGHDN, CDR2 FVKESK, per germline. The CDR3 runs to 15 residues. Trimming stripped 2 bases from V and 2 bases from J, with 13 bases between. This chain's CDR3 is CASSQMPATAYEQYF. The CDR3 region has the DNA TGTGCCAGCAGCCAAATGCCAGCGACAGCCTACGAGCAGTACTTC.

This clonotype was found a few times. The V gene is TRBV9, the J gene TRBJ2-7, with 7 bases identical to TRBD2. The length of the CDR3 is 15 residues. In germline, CDR1 is SGDLS, CDR2 YYNGEE. J lost 6 bases, V lost 0 bases, and 9 bases had no gene match. The DNA of the CDR3 is TGTGCCAGCAGCGTAGACGGGAGGCCCCCCCTCGAGCAGTACTTC. This gives the protein CASSVDGRPPLEQYF.

The V and J genes are TRBV28 and TRBJ1-5; D perhaps matches TRBD1 (6 bases). Germline V lookup: CDR1 MDHEN, CDR2 SYDVKM. The CDR3 is 15 residues long. Trimming left V 3 bases short and J 0 bases short, with 9 bases between. DNA for the CDR3: TGTGCCAGCAGTTTTCCAGGGGTTAGCAATCAGCCCCAGCATTTT. This encodes CASSFPGVSNQPQHF.

The V gene is TRBV6-6, the J gene TRBJ1-1; 7 nucleotides match TRBD1. The CDR3 totals 14 residues. Germline V lookup: CDR1 MNHNY, CDR2 SVGAGI (reference sequence). V lost 2 bases, J lost 5 bases, and 5 bases stayed unmatched. Written as DNA, the CDR3 is TGTGCCAGCAGTTACGAGGGGGCGCGTACTGAAGCTTTCTTT. It translates to CASSYEGARTEAFF.

This chain links TRBV7-2 with TRBJ2-1, with 7 bases matching TRBD1. This CDR3 contains 15 residues. V dropped 5 bases and J dropped 2; count of bases not matched to a gene: 6. Germline assignment: CDR1 SGHTA and CDR2 FQGNSA. CDR3 coding DNA: TGTGCCAGCAGCGTAGGGGGCTACACCTACAATGAGCAGTTCTTC. This codes for CASSVGGYTYNEQFF.

This chain joins TRBV3-1 and TRBJ2-3; TRBD2 aligns across 10 bases. Trimming took 8 bases from V and 2 from J; bases not matched to a gene: 7. CDR1 LGHDT and CDR2 YNNKEL come from the germline V gene (reference sequence). CDR3 length: 15 amino acids. The CDR3 region is CASGQLAGYTDTQYF. CDR3 in DNA: TGTGCCAGCGGTCAACTAGCGGGGTACACAGATACGCAGTATTTT.

The rearrangement links TRBV4-3 to TRBJ1-2, with 7 bases identical to TRBD1. Germline assignment: CDR1 LGHNA and CDR2 YSLEER. V lost 0 bases to trimming and J lost 5 bases; unmatched junction nucleotides: 9. The CDR3 extends over 16 amino acids. The CDR3 spells CASSQELLQTGYGYTF. The CDR3 DNA is TGCGCCAGCAGCCAAGAACTTCTCCAGACAGGGTATGGCTACACCTTC.

This clonotype was counted ten times or more. CDR3 sequence (DNA): TGTGCCAGCAGTTACACGGGGCGGGGGCCTTCCTACGAGCAGTACTTC. Translated, it gives CASSYTGRGPSYEQYF. V usage is TRBV6-6 and J usage is TRBJ2-7; a possible D gene is TRBD2 (7 bases). Per the germline V gene, CDR1 is MNHNY and CDR2 is SVGAGI (reference sequence). Trimming removed 2 bases from V and 1 base from J, with 15 bases in between. The CDR3 runs to 16 residues.